A selection of T cell receptor beta chains follows, all from one sample in a study of T cell responses to AZD1222 COVID-19 vaccine. Assay: immunoSEQ multiplex PCR; the TCRdb copy retains only in-frame clones and omits some. The sample gives under 150,000 clones, approximately 87% of which show up once; 1.5% to 2% is in the top ten. Sequenced here: peripheral blood, sampled 28 days after the second AZD1222 dose. All receptors derive from an adult who received the AZD1222 COVID-19 vaccine. The CDR3 runs from the conserved cysteine through the conserved F or W. Each record gives: D gene, J gene, clone size, V gene, CDR3 DNA, CDR3 protein. The D gene is left open where the match is weak. Only part of the rows carry a size: once, few, many, or a class if the clone is expanded.

D: -
J: TRBJ1-4
size: -
V: TRBV30
DNA: TGTGCCTGGAGAGGACAGCGGAAAGCAACTAATGAAAAACTGTTTTTT
CDR3: CAWRGQRKATNEKLFF

D: -
J: TRBJ2-5
size: -
V: TRBV7-8
DNA: TGTGCCAGCAGCTTAGAAGGTCGGGCGACCCAGTACTTC
CDR3: CASSLEGRATQYF

D: TRBD2
J: TRBJ2-3
size: -
V: TRBV29-1
DNA: TGCAGCGTCGCTAGCGGGAGTACAGATACGCAGTATTTT
CDR3: CSVASGSTDTQYF

D: -
J: TRBJ1-2
size: once
V: TRBV7-2
DNA: TGTGCCAGCAGCTTAGAGGTGGGAGTGCGGTATGGCTACACCTTC
CDR3: CASSLEVGVRYGYTF

D: TRBD2
J: TRBJ2-3
size: -
V: TRBV7-2
DNA: TGTGCCACCAATCGCCGGGAGGGCGTAACAGATACGCAGTATTTT
CDR3: CATNRREGVTDTQYF

D: -
J: TRBJ1-5
size: -
V: TRBV5-5
DNA: TGTGCCAGCAGCCTCCCCGGGAGGGGCGATCAGCCCCAGCATTTT
CDR3: CASSLPGRGDQPQHF

D: -
J: TRBJ2-2
size: -
V: TRBV20-1
DNA: TGCAGTGCTAAGGGCCAGGAGCTGTTTTTT
CDR3: CSAKGQELFF

D: -
J: TRBJ2-1
size: -
V: TRBV12-3/TRBV12-4
DNA: TGTGCCAGCAGACCGAGGAAAAATGAGCAGTTCTTC
CDR3: CASRPRKNEQFF

D: -
J: TRBJ2-3
size: -
V: TRBV7-6
DNA: TGTGCCAGCAGCTCCGCTACCACAGATACGCAGTATTTT
CDR3: CASSSATTDTQYF

D: -
J: TRBJ1-2
size: -
V: TRBV4-1
DNA: TGCGCCAGCAGCCAAGTTTCGTCAGTGATGGATGGCTACACCTTC
CDR3: CASSQVSSVMDGYTF

D: -
J: TRBJ2-2
size: -
V: TRBV10-3
DNA: TGTGCCATCAGTGAAGTAGGGGGTTACGGGGAGCTGTTTTTT
CDR3: CAISEVGGYGELFF

D: -
J: TRBJ2-1
size: -
V: TRBV6-5
DNA: TGTGCCAGGATAGCGGCCTCCTACAATGAGCAGTTCTTC
CDR3: CARIAASYNEQFF

D: -
J: TRBJ2-7
size: -
V: TRBV30
DNA: TGTGCCTGGAGTCGTGGGGGTCCCAACGAGCAGTACTTC
CDR3: CAWSRGGPNEQYF

D: -
J: TRBJ1-2
size: -
V: TRBV27
DNA: TGTGCCAGCAGTTCCCTCCTCACTGCAACCTACACCTTC
CDR3: CASSSLLTATYTF

D: -
J: TRBJ1-5
size: -
V: TRBV28
DNA: TGTGCCAGCAACCAACCCGGGGCGTTCTTTCAGCCCCAGCATTTT
CDR3: CASNQPGAFFQPQHF

D: -
J: TRBJ1-6
size: -
V: TRBV30
DNA: TGTGCCTGGGGACGGAATAATTCACCCCTCCACTTT
CDR3: CAWGRNNSPLHF

D: TRBD1
J: TRBJ1-1
size: -
V: TRBV11-1
DNA: TGTGCCAGCAGCTTACCGTTCAGACAGGGGAACACTGAAGCTTTCTTT
CDR3: CASSLPFRQGNTEAFF

D: TRBD1
J: TRBJ1-1
size: -
V: TRBV6-5
DNA: TGTGCCAGCAGTTACTCCGGACAGGTGAACACTGAAGCTTTCTTT
CDR3: CASSYSGQVNTEAFF

D: -
J: TRBJ1-2
size: -
V: TRBV5-1
DNA: TGCGCCAGCAGCTTGGATCAGGGGAAAAATGTCTATGGCTACACCTTC
CDR3: CASSLDQGKNVYGYTF

D: -
J: TRBJ2-3
size: -
V: TRBV19
DNA: TGTGCCAGTAGTATGGAAACTAGCACAGATACGCAGTATTTT
CDR3: CASSMETSTDTQYF

D: TRBD1
J: TRBJ1-2
size: -
V: TRBV27
DNA: TGTGCCAGCAGTTTAACGACAGGGCTCGGCTATGGCTACACCTTC
CDR3: CASSLTTGLGYGYTF

D: -
J: TRBJ1-4
size: -
V: TRBV7-8
DNA: TGTGCCAGCAGCTTAGCGATGGCAACTAATGAAAAACTGTTTTTT
CDR3: CASSLAMATNEKLFF

D: -
J: TRBJ2-6
size: -
V: TRBV28
DNA: TGTGCCAGCAGTTTGACAGCTTCTGGGGCCAACGTCCTGACTTTC
CDR3: CASSLTASGANVLTF

D: -
J: TRBJ2-2
size: -
V: TRBV30
DNA: TGTGCCTGGAGTGTCGGAGGGGCCGGGGAGCTGTTTTTT
CDR3: CAWSVGGAGELFF

D: TRBD1
J: TRBJ2-1
size: once
V: TRBV11-2
DNA: TGTGCCAGCAGCTTGAGACGAGGACAGGACGAGGATGAGCAGTTCTTC
CDR3: CASSLRRGQDEDEQFF

D: -
J: TRBJ1-6
size: -
V: TRBV7-9
DNA: TGTGTTTGGGGCAGCCCCAATTCACCCCTCCACTTT
CDR3: CVWGSPNSPLHF

D: -
J: TRBJ1-5
size: -
V: TRBV3-1/TRBV3-2
DNA: TGTGCCAGCAGCCTTCTTCCGGGACACTATAGCAATCAGCCCCAGCATTTT
CDR3: CASSLLPGHYSNQPQHF

D: TRBD1
J: TRBJ1-2
size: -
V: TRBV5-1
DNA: TGCGCCAGCAGCTTGGAGGGACAGTCCTATGGCTACACCTTC
CDR3: CASSLEGQSYGYTF

D: TRBD1
J: TRBJ1-1
size: -
V: TRBV5-6
DNA: TGTGCCAGCAGCTTCACGAACAGGGGGCCTGAAGCTTTCTTT
CDR3: CASSFTNRGPEAFF

D: -
J: TRBJ1-4
size: -
V: TRBV6-5
DNA: TGTGCCAGCAGTTACTATGCCAGCCATGAAAAACTGTTTTTT
CDR3: CASSYYASHEKLFF

D: -
J: TRBJ1-1
size: -
V: TRBV10-1
DNA: TGCGCCAGCAGCTCTGGGCCGCGGCAAACTGAAGCTTTCTTT
CDR3: CASSSGPRQTEAFF

D: -
J: TRBJ1-5
size: few
V: TRBV20-1
DNA: TGCAGTGCTAGTTGGGGGGGTATGGGAAATCAGCCCCAGCATTTT
CDR3: CSASWGGMGNQPQHF

D: -
J: TRBJ2-2
size: -
V: TRBV11-2
DNA: TGTGCCAGCAGCCCGGAGCCAAGGGGGACGCCCGGGGAGCTGTTTTTT
CDR3: CASSPEPRGTPGELFF

D: -
J: TRBJ2-5
size: once
V: TRBV3-1/TRBV3-2
DNA: TGTGCCAGCAGCCCCACGGGGATTACGGGTGGCGAGACCCAGTACTTC
CDR3: CASSPTGITGGETQYF

D: -
J: TRBJ1-5
size: -
V: TRBV6-4
DNA: TGTGCCAGCAGTGACTCGCCCGGGTCCGGTGATCAGCCCCAGCATTTT
CDR3: CASSDSPGSGDQPQHF

D: -
J: TRBJ1-6
size: -
V: TRBV30
DNA: TGTGCCTGGAGTGTACCCTGGTCACCCCTCCACTTT
CDR3: CAWSVPWSPLHF

D: TRBD1
J: TRBJ1-5
size: -
V: TRBV28
DNA: TGTGCCAGCAGAAACCCAGGGGGGAACCAGCCCCAGCATTTT
CDR3: CASRNPGGNQPQHF

D: -
J: TRBJ1-4
size: -
V: TRBV28
DNA: TGTGCCAGCAGTTTACAGGATGAAAAACTGTTTTTT
CDR3: CASSLQDEKLFF

D: TRBD1
J: TRBJ1-6
size: -
V: TRBV5-4
DNA: TGTGCCAGCAGCACGCGGACAGGGGTCTTGTCACCCCTCCACTTT
CDR3: CASSTRTGVLSPLHF

D: -
J: TRBJ1-5
size: -
V: TRBV20-1
DNA: TGCAGTGCTAGTCTGGGGGTGGATCAGCCCCAGCATTTT
CDR3: CSASLGVDQPQHF

D: TRBD2
J: TRBJ2-5
size: -
V: TRBV11-2
DNA: TGTGCCAGCAGCTTATCGGGGGGAGGTGGTCAAGAGACCCAGTACTTC
CDR3: CASSLSGGGGQETQYF

D: -
J: TRBJ1-6
size: -
V: TRBV14
DNA: TGTGCCAGCAGCGAATTGGAGCGAGATTCACCCCTCCACTTT
CDR3: CASSELERDSPLHF

D: TRBD1
J: TRBJ1-4
size: -
V: TRBV4-1
DNA: TGCGCCAGCAGCGCCGACAGGGGGCTGGATGAAAAACTGTTTTTT
CDR3: CASSADRGLDEKLFF

D: -
J: TRBJ2-6
size: -
V: TRBV7-9
DNA: TGTGCCAGCAGCCCAGTCCGGCCATATGGGGCCAACGTCCTGACTTTC
CDR3: CASSPVRPYGANVLTF

D: -
J: TRBJ1-1
size: -
V: TRBV4-1
DNA: TGCGCCAGCAGCCACGAAGGGGGGTACACTGAAGCTTTCTTT
CDR3: CASSHEGGYTEAFF

D: -
J: TRBJ2-3
size: -
V: TRBV10-3
DNA: TGTGCCATCAGTGAAGGGGGAAAATATACGCAGTATTTT
CDR3: CAISEGGKYTQYF

D: -
J: TRBJ2-5
size: -
V: TRBV21-1
DNA: TGTGCCAGCAGCAAATTTTCAGGGGTAAAGAGGGAGACCCAGTACTTC
CDR3: CASSKFSGVKRETQYF

D: TRBD1
J: TRBJ1-1
size: -
V: TRBV6-6
DNA: TGTGCCAGCAGTTATCGACAGGGAGCGAGGAACACTGAAGCTTTCTTT
CDR3: CASSYRQGARNTEAFF

D: TRBD2
J: TRBJ2-1
size: -
V: TRBV7-2
DNA: TGTGCCAGCAGCTTAGAGGCTAGCGGGGGGCGGGAGCAGTTCTTC
CDR3: CASSLEASGGREQFF

D: TRBD1
J: TRBJ1-1
size: -
V: TRBV27
DNA: TGTGCCAGCAGCCGACAGGGGAGTACTGAAGCTTTCTTT
CDR3: CASSRQGSTEAFF

D: -
J: TRBJ2-1
size: -
V: TRBV2
DNA: TGTGCCAGCAGAACCCCAGGGATCAATGAGCAGTTCTTC
CDR3: CASRTPGINEQFF